Following are 16 T cell receptor beta chains from one sample sequenced in a study of cytomegalovirus exposure and HLA in healthy donors. 60 Vbeta and 13 Jbeta primers were used in PCR. Produced via immunoSEQ multiplex PCR; TCRdb's table is partial and in-frame only. The sample includes 110,000 to 150,000 clones, 60% to 80% of them seen just once. Sequenced material: PBMCs. The receptors originated from a male donor in good health and CMV-seronegative.

This clone was detected only once. The V gene is TRBV10-3, the J gene TRBJ1-6; 11 bases match TRBD1. The V and J ends lost 8 bases and 8 bases, in that order; junction bases with no gene match: 5. The V gene's germline CDR1 is ENHRY and CDR2 SYGVKD. The CDR3 runs to 14 residues. The chain's CDR3 is CAIGGQGVYSPLHF. CDR3 bases: TGTGCCATCGGGGGACAGGGGGTATATTCACCCCTCCACTTT.

Of note for this clone: Its ends do not fully match the called genes, so a read error is possible. The chain recombines TRBV7-9 with TRBJ1-4; D gene unclear. Germline V gene lookup returns CDR1 SEHNR and CDR2 FQNEAQ (reference sequence). This CDR3 spans 11 amino acids. The CDR3 is CSSSSYEKLFF. As DNA, the CDR3 is TGTTCCAGCAGCTCATATGAAAAACTGTTTTTT.

This chain connects TRBV5-4 to TRBJ1-4; TRBD1 aligns across 8 bases. Germline V CDR1 and CDR2: SGHNT, YYREEE (reference sequence). The V gene end was trimmed by 4 bases and the J gene end by 6 bases; junction bases not matched to a gene: 14. The CDR3 has 17 residues. CDR3 loop: CASSRRAGGAGDEKLFF. The CDR3 DNA is TGTGCCAGCAGCCGTAGGGCAGGGGGCGCCGGAGATGAAAAACTGTTTTTT.

This chain uses TRBV7-3 with TRBJ2-5, with a weak D call TRBD2 (6 bases). The CDR3 runs to 14 residues. The germline CDR1 and CDR2 sequences are SGHTA and FQGTGA. The V and J ends lost 3 bases and 0 bases respectively, with 8 bases between them. CDR3: CASSFGGNQETQYF. CDR3 coding DNA: TGTGCCAGCAGCTTTGGGGGGAACCAAGAGACCCAGTACTTC.

About this clone itself: Within the sample, other DNA sequences also encode this same CDR3. V usage is TRBV5-6 and J usage is TRBJ1-5; the D gene is possibly TRBD1 (5 bases). The CDR3 consists of 14 residues. V gave up 0 bases and J gave up 4 bases, with 8 bases separating them. Looked up from germline, CDR1 is SGHDT and CDR2 is YYEEEE. CDR3 residues: CASSLGQSNQPQHF. The DNA for the CDR3 is TGTGCCAGCAGCTTGGGACAGAGTAATCAGCCCCAGCATTTT.

DNA of the CDR3: TGTGCCAGTCATCGTCCAGGCAGCTACAATGAGCAGTTCTTC. This sequence encodes CASHRPGSYNEQFF. This chain uses TRBV19 with TRBJ2-1; D uncertain. Trimming took 8 bases from V and 3 from J, leaving 14 bases between them. CDR1 and CDR2 from the germline V gene are LNHDA and SQIVND (reference sequence). The CDR3 contains 14 residues.

The V call is TRBV11-1, the J call TRBJ2-3; D may be TRBD1 (7 bases). The CDR3 covers 15 residues. Trimming stripped 0 bases from V and 4 bases from J, with 11 bases between. Germline assignment: CDR1 SGHAT and CDR2 FQDESV (reference sequence). The CDR3 DNA is TGTGCCAGCAGCTTAGCCCCCAGGGGGGCAGATACGCAGTATTTT. Translated: CASSLAPRGADTQYF.

About this clone itself: Other DNA sequences in the sample encode the same CDR3. V usage is TRBV9 and J usage is TRBJ1-2; D gene ambiguous. Germline CDR1 is SGDLS and CDR2 is YYNGEE. This CDR3 is built from 12 residues. Deletions cut 0 bases from V and 8 bases from J, with 8 bases between. CDR3 sequence (DNA): TGTGCCAGCAGCGTAGATGCGGGGGGCTACACCTTC. This codes for CASSVDAGGYTF.

The chain recombines TRBV11-2 with TRBJ2-7; 8 nucleotides line up with TRBD1. The CDR3 spans 14 residues. The germline V gene encodes CDR1 SGHAT and CDR2 FQNNGV. With V trimmed by 5 bases and J by 7 bases, 10 bases remained unmatched. This CDR3 is CASSTQGAVFEQYF. CDR3 nucleotide sequence: TGTGCCAGCAGCACGCAGGGGGCTGTGTTTGAGCAGTACTTC.

The rearrangement joins TRBV6-1 to TRBJ2-7, with TRBD2 matching over 11 bases. This CDR3 region has 15 residues. The ends lost 2 bases at V and 9 bases at J; junction bases unmatched: 9. The germline V gene encodes CDR1 MNHNS and CDR2 SASEGT. CDR3 loop: CASSERTSGGRVQYF. The CDR3 region has the DNA TGTGCCAGCAGTGAAAGAACTAGCGGGGGCCGGGTGCAGTACTTC.

The V call is TRBV5-1, the J call TRBJ2-1; 7 positions agree with TRBD1. Germline CDR1 is SGHRS and CDR2 is YFSETQ. The CDR3 extends over 15 amino acids. V lost 0 bases to trimming and J lost 4 bases; unmatched junction nucleotides: 4. CDR3 sequence reads: CASSLGGGQYNEQFF. The CDR3 bases are TGCGCCAGCAGCTTGGGTGGGGGACAGTACAATGAGCAGTTCTTC.

The rearrangement joins TRBV6-5 to TRBJ1-1, with D possibly TRBD1 on 5 matching bases. The CDR3 sequence is 14 residues long. Germline V gene data show CDR1 as MNHEY and CDR2 as SVGAGI. V gave up 9 bases and J gave up 0 bases, with 14 bases separating them. The DNA for the CDR3 is TGTGCCAGTAGAGGACATACTATGAACACTGAAGCTTTCTTT. Protein sequence: CASRGHTMNTEAFF.

This chain connects TRBV7-6 to TRBJ2-5; maybe TRBD2 (5 bases). CDR1 and CDR2 (germline): SGHVS, FNYEAQ. Trimming left V 1 base short and J 4 bases short, with 13 bases between. The CDR3 is made up of 15 amino acids. CDR3 DNA: TGTGCCAGCAGCTTAGATAGCCCACTAGGAGAGACCCAGTACTTC. It encodes CASSLDSPLGETQYF.

This chain links TRBV7-9 with TRBJ2-7, with D possibly being TRBD1 (5 bases). Germline CDR1 is SEHNR and CDR2 is FQNEAQ (reference sequence). The CDR3 consists of 14 residues. V was pared by 2 bases and J by 4 bases, with 12 bases between. DNA for the CDR3: TGTGCCAGCAGCTTATCAGGGTCTCTTTACGAGCAGTACTTC. Protein sequence: CASSLSGSLYEQYF.

This chain connects TRBV6-1 to TRBJ2-2; 12 bases are shared with TRBD2. The V segment lost 2 bases and the J segment 6 bases; nucleotides outside the gene matches: 1. Germline V gene sequence: CDR1 MNHNS, CDR2 SASEGT. This CDR3 is built from 15 residues. CDR3 DNA sequence: TGTGCCAGCAGTGAACTAGCGGGGGGGCCCGGGGAGCTGTTTTTT. It yields the protein CASSELAGGPGELFF.

The J gene is TRBJ1-1, the V gene TRBV29-1, with 8 bases fitting TRBD1. This CDR3 spans 14 amino acids. Trimming at V came to 7 bases and at J to 4 bases, leaving 11 bases not matched to a gene. Germline V gene lookup returns CDR1 SQVTM and CDR2 ANQGSEA. CDR3 protein: CSGLGQGRGTEAFF. CDR3 bases: TGCAGCGGGCTTGGACAGGGAAGGGGCACTGAAGCTTTCTTT.